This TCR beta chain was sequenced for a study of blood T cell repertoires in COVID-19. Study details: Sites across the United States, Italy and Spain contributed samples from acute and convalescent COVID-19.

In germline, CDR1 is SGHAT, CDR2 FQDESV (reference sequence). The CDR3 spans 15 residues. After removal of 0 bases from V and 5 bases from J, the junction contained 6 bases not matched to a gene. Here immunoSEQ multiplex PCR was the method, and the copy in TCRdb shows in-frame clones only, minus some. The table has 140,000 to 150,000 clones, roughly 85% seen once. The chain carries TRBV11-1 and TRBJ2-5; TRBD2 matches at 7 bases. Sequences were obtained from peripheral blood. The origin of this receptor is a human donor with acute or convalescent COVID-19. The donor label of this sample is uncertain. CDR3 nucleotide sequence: TGTGCCAGCAGCTTAGCGGGAGGGAAAGGCGAGACCCAGTACTTC. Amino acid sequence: CASSLAGGKGETQYF.